This TCR beta chain originates from a study of shared clonotypes between healthy human individuals (dated by TCRdb to about 2020). Background for the entire study: Three men and two women, aged 18 to 49 years, made up the cohort. For each donor, CD4 naive and CD4 memory were each run on three plates, CD8 naive on two plates, and CD8 memory on one plate. Blood TCR repertoires of roughly five healthy adults were deeply sequenced to estimate repertoire size and the extent of clonotype sharing between individuals. Different laboratories and diverse techniques were used to prepare libraries and sequence TCR repertoires, to increase sequencing depth and limit assay-specific biases. Between about 0.8 and 9 billion PBMCs per donor were obtained by leukapheresis.

Using the deep immunoSEQ assay, multiplex PCR amplified TCR CDR3 regions from genomic DNA. Genomic DNA extracted from each cell subset was distributed evenly over all wells of several immunoSEQ 96-well plates, and each plate served as one replicate. For sorted subsets, around 200 ng genomic DNA, equal to 30,000 to 35,000 T cell genomes, was loaded into each replicate PCR. The purified libraries were quantified using a Qubit 3.0 fluorometer, sized with a Bioanalyzer 2100, and then quantified again using the KAPA Library Quantification kit. Every immunoSEQ 96-well plate was sequenced on a separate single-read 150-cycle Illumina NextSeq 550 flow cell. The paper's processing steps were these. Because the immunoSEQ output included only junctional sequences and no quality scores, the filtering could not be the same as the filtering used for full-length reads. To assign V/J genes and CDR3, sequences were annotated using PyIR, a Python wrapper for IgBLAST v1.9, with IMGT germline references. Any read was removed if the V/J assignment was weak (E-value above 1e-6), the CDR3 was missing, or the read contained stop codons, out-of-frame junctions, or ambiguous translated residues. A V3J clonotype was defined by an identical inferred V gene, J gene, and CDR3 amino acid sequence. The percentage overlap between two repertoires was calculated by dividing the number of shared unique clonotypes by the size of the smaller repertoire. Repertoire richness was assessed with RTK rarefaction, the Chao1 estimator, and Recon v2.1 estimates of unobserved clonotypes. OLGA was used to compute generation probabilities for all TCRbeta clonotypes that the gDNA method yielded from a few donors. This is the immuneACCESS table as TCRdb keeps it, with only in-frame sequences that have V and J called. A part of the clones is gone; compared with another copy, unresolved V genes explain less than half, and the rest is unexplained. Clone size and V and J calls were adopted from that table, with D and trimming inferred from the DNA. In this sample the table shows about 990,000 clones, around 78% of which occur a single time. Clones ranked in the top ten supply roughly 0.61% of the sample.

This clone was seen more than once but under ten times. No cognate antigen has been identified for it. No much larger clone exists at a distance of one base, and base qualities are not known. Other DNA sequences in this sample translate to the same CDR3. General findings and caveats noted by the study authors: Compared with non-shared clonotypes, the clonotypes found in all four sorted-subset donors had higher generation probabilities. Pairwise subsampling indicated that sequencing depth was expected to affect the degree of clonotype sharing among donors. Estimated clonotype richness was generally larger for naive than for memory subsets. The genetic and exposure-history diversity represented was limited by the small number of donors. Rarefaction of sorted-subset datasets indicated incomplete sequencing despite the large sequencing depth. When a few donors were compared, the shared fraction of clonotypes was around 5% for naive CD4, 3% to 4% for naive CD8, roughly 2.5% for memory CD4, and around 0.4% for memory CD8. Only blood was sampled, and tissue TCR repertoires likely differ from those in blood.

The CDR3, cysteine through phenylalanine, is 15 amino acids long. Of all the DNA, just the CDR3 is kept, 45 bases in frame from base 1. CDR1 SGHNT and CDR2 YYREEE were looked up in the germline V gene (reference sequence). V and J are truncated by 0 bases and 3 bases respectively, leaving an intervening sequence of 9 bases. The donors were healthy, HIV-negative adults with no recently reported acute infections or vaccinations. Every donor was a Caucasian adult residing in Nashville, Tennessee, USA. CD4+ T cells were enriched by magnetic negative selection; naive cells were then positively selected on CD45RA, and the negative fraction formed the memory subset. Blood was obtained by leukapheresis, after which PBMCs were separated by Ficoll-Histopaque density gradient centrifugation and cryopreserved in liquid nitrogen vapor phase. Purity and quantity of every magnetically sorted T cell population were checked by analytical flow cytometry. From each sorted fraction, genomic DNA was isolated and quantified by UV absorbance on a Nanodrop 2000c.

This receptor chain uses TRBV5-4 and TRBJ1-4; TRBD1 is perhaps the D gene, given 5 matching bases. The sequenced sample consisted of memory CD4+ T cells from PBMCs. What this sample's cell subset or site label stands for: CD45RA-negative fraction. The receptor was derived from a young man in good health. Some clones in this sample may be carry-over from other donors' samples. This receptor carries the CDR3 CASSLGGTANEKLFF. The sequenced DNA: TGTGCCAGCAGCTTGGGAGGGACGGCTAATGAAAAACTGTTTTTT.